These 27 T cell receptor beta chains share one sample of origin, sequenced in a study of cytomegalovirus exposure and HLA in healthy donors. Primers included in the PCR were 60 Vbeta and 13 Jbeta primers. Sequencing was performed with immunoSEQ multiplex PCR; in TCRdb, only in-frame clones are kept and a portion is missing. The table lists 100,000 to 150,000 clones, roughly four fifths of them singletons, with 5.5% to 6% in the top ten. Sample: PBMCs. Every receptor here comes from a woman in her forties in good health and CMV-seropositive.

This chain connects TRBV13 to TRBJ2-4; 7 nucleotides align to TRBD1. The CDR3 is 19 residues long. The V and J ends lost 4 bases and 1 base, in that order; junction bases with no gene match: 16. Germline V lookup: CDR1 PRHDT, CDR2 FYEKMQ (reference sequence). This CDR3 is CASSSPRLTGLGAKNIQYF. Here the CDR3 DNA reads TGTGCCAGCAGCTCCCCGCGATTGACAGGGTTAGGGGCCAAAAACATTCAGTACTTC.

This clone was seen a handful of times. The CDR3: CASSVGGTSNQPQHF. The CDR3 DNA is TGTGCCAGCAGTGTAGGCGGGACGAGCAATCAGCCCCAGCATTTT. V and J are TRBV27 and TRBJ1-5; TRBD1 is a possible D gene (5 bases). Deletions cut 5 bases from V and 1 base from J, with 12 bases between. The CDR3 is 15 residues long. Germline CDR1 is MNHEY and CDR2 is SMNVEV (reference sequence).

V is TRBV5-1 and J is TRBJ1-1, with TRBD1 matching 10 bases. The CDR3 covers 13 residues. Germline V gene sequence: CDR1 SGHRS, CDR2 YFSETQ. The J segment lost 7 bases and the V segment lost 4 bases, leaving 4 bases of the junction unmatched. This CDR3 reads CASSARDRGEAFF. CDR3 sequence (DNA): TGCGCCAGCAGCGCCCGGGACAGGGGTGAAGCTTTCTTT.

A note on this clone: No conserved phenylalanine or tryptophan ends this CDR3, so it is likely a read error. The V and J genes are TRBV5-1 and TRBJ2-7, with 8 positions matching TRBD2. J was trimmed by 2 bases and V by 0 bases; bases with no gene match: 4. In germline, CDR1 is SGHRS, CDR2 YFSETQ. The length of the CDR3 is 15 residues. The DNA of the CDR3 is TGCGCCAGCAGCTTGGTCAGCGGGAGTCCCTACGAGCAGTACCTC. As protein: CASSLVSGSPYEQYL.

The chain combines TRBV9 with TRBJ2-2; D possibly corresponds to TRBD2 (6 bases). CDR3 length: 17 amino acids. Trimming stripped 0 bases from V and 3 bases from J, with 15 bases between. The germline CDR1 and CDR2 sequences are SGDLS and YYNGEE. CDR3 in amino acids: CASSVALGGVDTGELFF. The DNA of the CDR3 is TGTGCCAGCAGCGTAGCTTTAGGAGGGGTCGACACCGGGGAGCTGTTTTTT.

V and J are TRBV5-1 and TRBJ1-2; D remains unclear. The V gene lost 2 bases and the J gene lost 5 bases, with 10 bases spanning the gap. CDR1 is SGHRS and CDR2 is YFSETQ in the germline V gene. This CDR3 has 13 residues. CDR3 sequence: CASSFSRGYGYTF. DNA for the CDR3: TGCGCCAGCAGCTTCTCCCGGGGATATGGCTACACCTTC.

The V gene is TRBV6-5, the J gene TRBJ1-2; TRBD1 matches 8 bases. Germline-derived CDR1 and CDR2 are MNHEY and SVGAGI. With 5 bases clipped from V and 9 bases from J, the junction kept 8 bases outside the gene matches. The CDR3 consists of 13 residues. The CDR3 loop is CASSTGQGRSYTF. The CDR3 DNA reads TGTGCCAGCAGTACCGGACAGGGTAGAAGCTACACCTTC.

The chain recombines TRBV6-5 with TRBJ1-1; D is possibly TRBD1 (6 bases). The CDR3 sequence is 15 residues long. The germline V gene has CDR1 MNHEY and CDR2 SVGAGI. The V end lost 0 bases, the J end lost 4 bases, and 12 bases lay between the germline ends. Written as DNA, the CDR3 is TGTGCCAGCAGTTACTCTTACAGGGCCTCCACTGAAGCTTTCTTT. Protein: CASSYSYRASTEAFF.

This chain connects TRBV7-6 to TRBJ1-5; TRBD1 might be the D (6 bases). There are 14 residues in the CDR3. The ends were cut back, 5 bases at V and 5 bases at J, with 13 bases in the middle. Per the germline V gene, CDR1 is SGHVS and CDR2 is FNYEAQ. The CDR3 loop reads CASSLQGLYQPQHF. The CDR3 DNA reads as TGTGCCAGCAGCCTACAGGGTCTCTATCAGCCCCAGCATTTT. Complete variable domain (other parts from reference TRBV7-6 and TRBJ1-5): GAGVSQSPRYKVTKRGQDVALRCDPISGHVSLYWYRQALGQGPEFLTYFNYEAQQDKSGLPNDRFSAERPEGSISTLTIQRTEQRDSAMYRCASSLQGLYQPQHFGDGTRLSIL.

The gene calls are TRBV13 and TRBJ2-5, with 12 nucleotides matching TRBD2. Germline-derived CDR1 and CDR2 are PRHDT and FYEKMQ (reference sequence). The CDR3 runs to 17 residues. Losses at the gene ends were 2 bases for V and 5 bases for J; bases not matched to a gene: 9. CDR3 bases: TGTGCCAGCAGCTTAAGGGCTAGCGGGAGGGCCCGGGAGACCCAGTACTTC. Protein: CASSLRASGRARETQYF.

The J gene is TRBJ2-7, the V gene TRBV11-2; 12 bases fit TRBD2. Germline lookup yields CDR1 SGHAT and CDR2 FQNNGV. CDR3 size: 14 residues. J gave up 6 bases and V 4 bases, and 4 bases lay outside the gene matches. This CDR3 reads CASSSSGRALEQYF. The CDR3 nucleotides are TGTGCCAGCAGCTCTAGCGGGAGGGCCCTCGAGCAGTACTTC.

V is TRBV6-5 and J is TRBJ1-1; D remains unclear. The CDR3 has 13 amino acids. Germline CDR1 and CDR2: MNHEY and SVGAGI. The V end was cut by 4 bases, the J end by 3 bases, with 9 bases between. The DNA of the CDR3 is TGTGCCAGCAGTTCTCCCACTTACACTGAAGCTTTCTTT. This translates into CASSSPTYTEAFF.

The chain joins TRBV7-6 to TRBJ2-2; tentatively, D is TRBD2 (5 bases). The germline CDR1 and CDR2 sequences are SGHVS and FNYEAQ. This CDR3 is built from 13 residues. Trimming shortened V by 4 bases and J by 3 bases, and 6 bases separated the two germline ends. DNA of the CDR3: TGTGCCAGCAGCTCGGGGTACACCGGGGAGCTGTTTTTT. Protein product: CASSSGYTGELFF.

This clone was found once. The chain links TRBV27 to TRBJ2-3, with D tentatively TRBD1 (6 bases). V gave up 4 bases and J gave up 3 bases, with 14 bases separating them. The CDR3 has 15 amino acids. The germline V gene encodes CDR1 MNHEY and CDR2 SMNVEV (reference sequence). CDR3: CASSSLRGKTDTQYF. Here the CDR3 DNA reads TGTGCCAGCAGTTCCTTGAGGGGGAAGACAGATACGCAGTATTTT.

The chain has TRBV5-1 and TRBJ2-3; D is undetermined. V was shortened by 4 bases and J by 4 bases, with 10 bases between the two germline ends. The CDR3 covers 13 residues. Germline V gene lookup returns CDR1 SGHRS and CDR2 YFSETQ. The CDR3 sequence: CASSPGMADTQYF. The DNA for the CDR3 is TGCGCCAGCAGCCCCGGTATGGCAGATACGCAGTATTTT. The whole variable domain, remainder taken from reference TRBV5-1 and TRBJ2-3, is KAGVTQTPRYLIKTRGQQVTLSCSPISGHRSVSWYQQTPGQGLQFLFEYFSETQRNKGNFPGRFSGRQFSNSRSEMNVSTLELGDSALYLCASSPGMADTQYFGPGTRLTVL.

This clone has only one observation. The genes are TRBV7-2 and TRBJ1-2, with TRBD1 matching over 12 bases. The length of the CDR3 is 16 residues. Trimming cost V 5 bases and J 4 bases; bases outside gene matches: 8. Looked up from germline, CDR1 is SGHTA and CDR2 is FQGNSA. The chain's CDR3 is CASSQGQGAVVYGYTF. The CDR3 DNA follows: TGTGCCAGCAGCCAGGGACAGGGGGCTGTGGTCTATGGCTACACCTTC.

This chain uses TRBV25-1 with TRBJ1-1; D is ambiguous. The CDR3 sequence is 11 residues long. CDR1 and CDR2 (germline): MGHDK, SYGVNS. Trimming left V 8 bases short and J 8 bases short, with 12 bases between. The CDR3 DNA sequence: TGTGCCAGCTCCCTCCGGAGGGAAGCTTTCTTT. Protein sequence: CASSLRREAFF. The variable domain in full, completed from reference TRBV25-1 and TRBJ1-1, reads EADIYQTPRYLVIGTGKKITLECSQTMGHDKMYWYQQDPGMELHLIHYSYGVNSTEKGDLSSESTVSRIRTEHFPLTLESARPSHTSQYLCASSLRREAFFGQGTRLTVV.

V usage is TRBV9 and J usage is TRBJ2-3; no clear D. Between the trimmed V and J ends, which lost 7 bases and 2 bases, there was a span of 17 bases. Germline V gene lookup returns CDR1 SGDLS and CDR2 YYNGEE. There are 15 residues in the CDR3. The chain's CDR3 is CASGKTSQLTDTQYF. CDR3 nucleotide sequence: TGTGCCAGCGGTAAGACATCTCAGCTCACAGATACGCAGTATTTT.

The J gene is TRBJ2-7, the V gene TRBV15; D is possibly TRBD1 (6 bases). Trimming took off 1 base at V and 3 bases at J, with 10 bases between the two ends. The CDR3 covers 14 residues. Looked up from germline, CDR1 is LNHNV and CDR2 is YYDKDF (reference sequence). The CDR3 nucleotides are TGTGCCACCAGCAGAGTGACAGGAGACTACGAGCAGTACTTC. Protein product: CATSRVTGDYEQYF.

The J gene is TRBJ2-7, the V gene TRBV5-1, with 14 bases that match TRBD2. Germline CDR1 reads SGHRS; CDR2 reads YFSETQ. This CDR3 comprises 17 residues. V was clipped by 0 bases and J by 0 bases; unmatched bases: 2. As DNA, the CDR3 is TGCGCCAGCAGCTTGGGGGGGACTAGCGGGAGCTCCTACGAGCAGTACTTC. Residues: CASSLGGTSGSSYEQYF. The variable domain in full, completed from reference TRBV5-1 and TRBJ2-7, reads KAGVTQTPRYLIKTRGQQVTLSCSPISGHRSVSWYQQTPGQGLQFLFEYFSETQRNKGNFPGRFSGRQFSNSRSEMNVSTLELGDSALYLCASSLGGTSGSSYEQYFGPGTRLTVT.

The gene calls are TRBV20-1 and TRBJ1-1; D gene uncertain. This CDR3 is 10 amino acids long. CDR1 is DFQATT and CDR2 is SNEGSKA in the germline V gene (reference sequence). Trimming took off 7 bases at V and 1 base at J, with 4 bases between the two ends. CDR3 sequence (DNA): TGCAGTGGTCAGAACACTGAAGCTTTCTTT. Amino acids: CSGQNTEAFF.

This sequence joins TRBV6-1 and TRBJ2-7; D may be TRBD2 (5 bases). V was shortened by 6 bases and J by 3 bases, with 9 bases between the two germline ends. This CDR3 region has 12 residues. Germline V gene sequence: CDR1 MNHNS, CDR2 SASEGT. The CDR3 protein is CASRAAVYEQYF. CDR3 in DNA: TGTGCCAGCAGGGCAGCGGTCTACGAGCAGTACTTC.

This clone was seen just once. The chain uses TRBV5-4 and TRBJ2-2; TRBD2 matches at 12 bases. The germline V gene has CDR1 SGHNT and CDR2 YYREEE (reference sequence). The CDR3 has 16 amino acids. The V gene end was trimmed by 2 bases and the J gene end by 3 bases; junction bases not matched to a gene: 2. CDR3 DNA: TGTGCCAGCAGCTTAGGACTAGCGGGGTACACCGGGGAGCTGTTTTTT. It yields the protein CASSLGLAGYTGELFF.

This chain joins TRBV25-1 and TRBJ1-2; D gene ambiguous. Germline CDR1 MGHDK, CDR2 SYGVNS. Trimming shortened V by 1 base and J by 6 bases, and 15 bases separated the two germline ends. This CDR3 region has 15 residues. CDR3 amino acids: CASSESLYPGDGYTF. In DNA form, the CDR3 reads TGTGCCAGCAGTGAATCCCTCTATCCGGGTGATGGCTACACCTTC.

The V call is TRBV29-1, the J call TRBJ2-5, with a weak D call TRBD2 (6 bases). The CDR3 spans 15 residues. V was clipped by 0 bases and J by 7 bases, with 18 bases between them. Germline V gives CDR1 SQVTM, CDR2 ANQGSEA. The CDR3 DNA reads TGCAGCGTTGAAGATAAGGGGACTCCCGAAGGGACCCAGTACTTC. Residues: CSVEDKGTPEGTQYF.

J is TRBJ2-2 and V is TRBV6-1, with 7 bases identical to TRBD2. The germline gives CDR1 MNHNS, CDR2 SASEGT. J lost 1 base, V lost 8 bases, and 7 bases had no gene match. This CDR3 spans 15 amino acids. The CDR3 here is CASVVAGLNTGELFF. Here the CDR3 DNA reads TGTGCCAGCGTCGTAGCGGGCTTGAACACCGGGGAGCTGTTTTTT.

The chain has TRBV7-2 and TRBJ2-5, with D perhaps matching TRBD2 (5 bases). Looked up from germline, CDR1 is SGHTA and CDR2 is FQGNSA. This CDR3 contains 17 residues. V shed 1 base and J shed 4 bases, with 19 bases lying between them. CDR3 bases: TGTGCCAGCAGCTTAGAAGGACTCTGGGTCAGACGAGAGACCCAGTACTTC. This codes for CASSLEGLWVRRETQYF. Complete variable domain (other parts from reference TRBV7-2 and TRBJ2-5): GAGVSQSPSNKVTEKGKDVELRCDPISGHTALYWYRQSLGQGLEFLIYFQGNSAPDKSGLPSDRFSAERTGGSVSTLTIQRTQQEDSAVYLCASSLEGLWVRRETQYFGPGTRLLVL.